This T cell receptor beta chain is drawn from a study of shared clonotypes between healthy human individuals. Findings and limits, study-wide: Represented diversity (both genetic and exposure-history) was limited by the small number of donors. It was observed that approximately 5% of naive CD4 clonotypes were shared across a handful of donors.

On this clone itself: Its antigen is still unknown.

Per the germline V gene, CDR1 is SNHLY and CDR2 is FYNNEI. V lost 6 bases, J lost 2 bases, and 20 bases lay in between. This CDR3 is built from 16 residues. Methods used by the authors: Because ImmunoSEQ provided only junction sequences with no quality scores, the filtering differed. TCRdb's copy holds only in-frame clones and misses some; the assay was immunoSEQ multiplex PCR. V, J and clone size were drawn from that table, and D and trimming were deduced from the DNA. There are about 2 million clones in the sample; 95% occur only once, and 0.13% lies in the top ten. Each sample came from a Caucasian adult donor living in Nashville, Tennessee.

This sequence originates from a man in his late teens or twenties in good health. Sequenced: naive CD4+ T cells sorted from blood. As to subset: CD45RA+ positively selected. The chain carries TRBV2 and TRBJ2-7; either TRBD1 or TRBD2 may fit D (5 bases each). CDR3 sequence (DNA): TGTGCCAGCAGCGAGCAATCCGGGACGTTTCCCTACGAGCAGTACTTC. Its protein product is CASSEQSGTFPYEQYF.